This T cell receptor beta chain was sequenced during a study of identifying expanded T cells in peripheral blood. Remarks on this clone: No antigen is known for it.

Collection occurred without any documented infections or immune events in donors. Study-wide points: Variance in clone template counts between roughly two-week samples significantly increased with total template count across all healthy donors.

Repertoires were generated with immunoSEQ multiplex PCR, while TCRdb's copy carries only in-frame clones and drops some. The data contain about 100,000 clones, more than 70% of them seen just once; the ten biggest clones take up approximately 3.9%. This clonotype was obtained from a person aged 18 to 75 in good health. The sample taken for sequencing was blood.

The CDR3 loop reads CASSLDGYGEKLFF. DNA of the CDR3: TGTGCCAGCAGCTTGGACGGATATGGGGAAAAACTGTTTTTT. The V and J genes are TRBV5-6 and TRBJ1-4; no reliable D call. This CDR3 is built from 14 residues. Looked up from germline, CDR1 is SGHDT and CDR2 is YYEEEE. V lost 0 bases, J lost 8 bases, and 11 bases lay in between.